This section outlines one TCR beta chain sequence together with its context. The same CDR3 also results from other DNA sequences found in this sample. The CDR3 has 13 amino acids. Trimming removed 4 bases from V and 6 bases from J, with 13 bases in between. CDR1 is SGHVS, CDR2 FQNEAQ, per germline. TCRdb keeps only in-frame clones here, not all; method: immunoSEQ multiplex PCR. The sample holds about 3,000 clones, about 80% seen once. This sample was taken from a study of hypomethylating agent response in myelodysplastic syndrome. The chain joins TRBV7-8 to TRBJ2-7; TRBD2 is a possible D gene (5 bases). Sequencing was performed on bone marrow, taken before or after starting hypomethylating agent treatment for myelodysplastic syndrome (not recorded which). The sequence was collected from a human donor with myelodysplastic syndrome. The CDR3 DNA follows: TGTGCCAGCAGCTCGTCGACACGGGGCGAGCAGTACTTC. Encoded protein: CASSSSTRGEQYF. The full variable domain, in which reference TRBV7-8 and TRBJ2-7 provide the parts outside the CDR3, is GAGVSQSPRYKVAKRGQDVALRCDPISGHVSLFWYQQALGQGPEFLTYFQNEAQLDKSGLPSDRFFAERPEGSVSTLKIQRTQQEDSAVYLCASSSSTRGEQYFGPGTRLTVT.